The 25 T cell receptor beta chains reported below all come from one sample, sequenced in a study of T cell clonality in common variable immunodeficiency. Profiled with immunoSEQ multiplex PCR; TCRdb holds only in-frame clones, not every one. The repertoire yields about 52,000 clones, none seen only once; the top ten contain around 2%. The sample was peripheral blood mononuclear cells. The receptor source for this set is a person between 18 and 69 years old in good health.

Only a few counts were recorded for this clone. Read coverage stops 3 residues before the CDR3 terminus; the germline J gene supplies the remainder. The chain recombines TRBV30 with TRBJ1-5, with 7 bases lining up with TRBD1. This CDR3 has 14 residues. Germline V gene lookup returns CDR1 GTSNPN and CDR2 SVGIG (reference sequence). V lost 0 bases, J lost 6 bases, and 5 bases stayed unmatched. Partial CDR3 DNA: TGTGCCTGGAGTGTAGGACAGGAAGGTCAGCCC. Translation gives CAWSVGQEGQP. The CDR3 in its entirety is CAWSVGQEGQPQHF.

This clone was recorded a few times. Read coverage stops 3 residues before the CDR3 terminus; the germline J gene supplies the remainder. The chain employs TRBV6-1 and TRBJ1-3, with TRBD1 matching over 8 bases. This CDR3 comprises 15 residues. Germline V CDR1 and CDR2: MNHNS, SASEGT. V was clipped by 2 bases and J by 2 bases; unmatched bases: 2. CDR3 bases read: TGTGCCAGCAGTGAACCGGGACAGGCTGGAAACACC. It translates to CASSEPGQAGNT. The full CDR3 is CASSEPGQAGNTIYF.

This clone was seen many times. The read is 3 residues too short to cover the CDR3 end, so that end is filled in from the germline J gene. The chain is built from TRBV11-2 and TRBJ1-2; 9 bases are shared with TRBD1. Germline-derived CDR1 and CDR2 are SGHAT and FQNNGV. The CDR3 contains 14 residues. CDR3 DNA (partial): TGTGCCAGCATAAAACTACAGGGGGCTCAAGGC. Translation gives CASIKLQGAQG. The full CDR3 is CASIKLQGAQGYTF.

The sample holds many counts of this clone. The read ends 3 residues before the CDR3 terminus; that terminus is restored from the germline J gene. This chain uses TRBV23-1 with TRBJ2-1, with 9 bases identical to TRBD1. TRBV23-1 has ORF status, its function being uncertain. The V and J ends lost 2 bases and 1 base, in that order; junction bases with no gene match: 3. This CDR3 is 16 amino acids long. The CDR3 loop is CASSQGTGKSYNEQFF. The CDR3 bases that were read are TGCGCCAGCAGTCAAGGGACAGGGAAGTCCTACAATGAG.

In this sample, this clone turned up a few times. The sequenced CDR3 bases are TGTGCCAGCAGCCCACCTAGCGGGAGGGCCTTCTACAATGAG. It specifies CASSPPSGRAFYNE. The entire CDR3 is CASSPPSGRAFYNEQFF. J is TRBJ2-1 and V is TRBV7-3; 12 bases are shared with TRBD2. Coverage ceases 3 residues before the CDR3 finishes, and the germline J gene fills in the end. V lost 5 bases and J lost 3; bases outside the gene matches: 8. Germline loops: CDR1 SGHTA, CDR2 FQGTGA. The CDR3 consists of 17 residues.

In this sample, this clone turned up many times. Read data end 3 residues before the CDR3 end; the end is taken from the germline J gene. This chain connects TRBV6-2 or TRBV6-3 to TRBJ2-5; TRBD2 might be the D (5 bases). Per the germline V gene, CDR1 is MNHEY and CDR2 is SVGEGT. Trimming left V 2 bases short and J 7 bases short, with 5 bases between. The CDR3 is made up of 11 amino acids. CDR3 amino acids: CASSYAGTQYF. The sequenced part of the CDR3 DNA is TGTGCCAGCAGTTACGCGGGGACC.

This clone was recorded at least ten times. The read is 3 residues too short to cover the CDR3 end, so that end is filled in from the germline J gene. The chain recombines TRBV4-1 with TRBJ1-3; the match to TRBD1 covers 8 bases. V lost 3 bases and J lost 1; bases outside the gene matches: 11. The CDR3 has 18 amino acids. Germline loops: CDR1 MGHRA, CDR2 YSYEKL. The CDR3 loop is CASSQSRDRILSGNTIYF. The CDR3 DNA, read in part, is TGCGCCAGCAGCCAGTCCCGGGACAGGATTTTATCTGGAAACACC.

In its sample, this clone was seen a few times. The sequenced CDR3 bases are TGTGCCAGCAGCTATTCGGGACTAGCGGGTGAG. Translation: CASSYSGLAGE. The CDR3 in full is CASSYSGLAGEQFF. The chain employs TRBV7-9 and TRBJ2-1; 12 nucleotides match TRBD2. The CDR3 goes on 3 residues after the read ends, and that part is filled in from the germline J gene. This CDR3 region has 14 residues. After removal of 4 bases from V and 9 bases from J, the junction contained 4 bases not matched to a gene. Germline V lookup: CDR1 SEHNR, CDR2 FQNEAQ (reference sequence).

This clone came up many times. The read finishes 3 residues shy of the CDR3 end, and the germline J gene is used to complete it. The chain carries TRBV5-6 and TRBJ1-1, with TRBD1 matching over 7 bases. This CDR3 comprises 15 residues. Trimming took 1 base from V and 6 from J; bases not matched to a gene: 9. CDR1 is SGHDT and CDR2 is YYEEEE in the germline V gene. CDR3 bases read: TGTGCCAGCAGCTTGATCGCAGGGGGTTTATCTGAA. This encodes CASSLIAGGLSE. The whole CDR3 region reads CASSLIAGGLSEAFF.

The sample holds many counts of this clone. The read is 3 residues too short to cover the CDR3 end, so that end is filled in from the germline J gene. V and J are TRBV18 and TRBJ1-2; D gene ambiguous. Per germline, CDR1 KGHSH and CDR2 LQKENI. Trimming pared 2 bases from V and 2 bases from J, leaving 6 bases between. This CDR3 spans 13 amino acids. CDR3 bases read: TGTGCCAGCTCACCAGGGCAGAACTATGGC. Translating it yields CASSPGQNYG. The entire CDR3 sequence reads CASSPGQNYGYTF.

Ten or more counts support this clone. With the read ending 3 residues before the CDR3 end, the germline J gene is used to fill in that end. The chain recombines TRBV6-2 or TRBV6-3 with TRBJ2-2; D is unclear. V lost 2 bases and J lost 4, with 11 bases in between. The germline V gene encodes CDR1 MNHEY and CDR2 SVGEGT. The CDR3 is 15 residues long. The CDR3 loop is CASSYPASGTGELFF. CDR3 DNA, as far as it was read: TGTGCCAGCAGTTACCCGGCCTCGGGCACCGGGGAG.

This clone has at least ten counts. The read terminates 3 residues before the CDR3 end, so the remaining end is supplied by the germline J gene. The chain employs TRBV7-3 and TRBJ2-1, with a tentative D call TRBD1 (6 bases). The CDR3 sequence is 14 residues long. Germline loops: CDR1 SGHTA, CDR2 FQGTGA. Trimming cost V 6 bases and J 4 bases, with 13 bases left between them. The CDR3 region is CASSHGTNYNEQFF. The sequenced part of the CDR3 DNA is TGTGCCAGCAGTCACGGGACAAATTACAATGAG.

CDR3 protein: CASSWSGIRSYEQYF. The DNA read from the CDR3 is TGTGCCAGCAGTTGGAGCGGGATTCGGTCCTACGAG. The rearrangement uses TRBV5-5 and TRBJ2-7, with 7 bases that match TRBD2. The read ends 3 residues shy of where the CDR3 ends; the end is completed using the germline J gene. Germline CDR1 reads SGHKS; CDR2 reads YYEKEE (reference sequence). V trimming: 5 bases; J trimming: 1 base; junction bases outside the gene matches: 9. The CDR3 consists of 15 residues.

This clone was observed at least ten times. The read gets to within 3 residues of the CDR3 end, and the germline J gene fills in the rest. The chain employs TRBV20-1 and TRBJ2-2; TRBD1 aligns across 7 bases. CDR1 and CDR2 from the germline V gene are DFQATT and SNEGSKA (reference sequence). J was trimmed by 5 bases and V by 3 bases; bases with no gene match: 12. This CDR3 is built from 16 residues. This CDR3 is CSASNGGQGETGELFF. The DNA read from the CDR3 is TGCAGTGCTAGTAATGGGGGCCAGGGGGAGACCGGGGAG.

Many counts were recorded for this clone. The CDR3 end is not reached by the read, which stops 3 residues before it; the germline J gene fills it in. The genes are TRBV7-3 and TRBJ2-1; 7 bases map to TRBD2. Germline-derived CDR1 and CDR2 are SGHTA and FQGTGA. The CDR3 spans 18 residues. J lost 0 bases, V lost 2 bases, and 10 bases had no gene match. CDR3: CASSLFVAAGSSYNEQFF. The sequenced part of the CDR3 DNA is TGTGCCAGCAGCTTATTCGTGGCAGCGGGGAGCTCCTACAATGAG.

This clone was found many times. The read ends 3 residues shy of where the CDR3 ends; the end is completed using the germline J gene. The genes are TRBV20-1 and TRBJ2-5; 12 positions agree with TRBD2. CDR3 length: 17 amino acids. With V trimmed by 3 bases and J by 4 bases, 12 bases remained unmatched. Germline-derived CDR1 and CDR2 are DFQATT and SNEGSKA (reference sequence). Incomplete CDR3 DNA: TGCAGTGCTAGGGGCGGACTGACTAGCGGGGGCCTAGAGACC. Protein product: CSARGGLTSGGLET. In full, the CDR3 is CSARGGLTSGGLETQYF.

In this sample, this clone turned up many times. The read ends 3 residues early relative to the CDR3; the germline J gene fills the gap. V gene TRBV19 combines with J gene TRBJ1-2; no definite D call. The length of the CDR3 is 15 residues. With 6 bases removed from V and 3 bases from J, the gap between germline ends came to 17 bases. CDR1 and CDR2 from the germline V gene are LNHDA and SQIVND (reference sequence). The CDR3 is CASRATPTVYYGYTF. CDR3 DNA (partial): TGTGCCAGTAGAGCGACTCCGACGGTTTACTATGGC.

This clone was picked up many times. The read comes to an end 3 residues before the CDR3 does, leaving the germline J gene to fill in the end. This chain connects TRBV6-1 to TRBJ2-1, with D possibly matching TRBD1 (6 bases). The germline V gene has CDR1 MNHNS and CDR2 SASEGT. The V end lost 0 bases, the J end lost 5 bases, and 8 bases lay between the germline ends. CDR3 length: 14 residues. The DNA read from the CDR3 is TGTGCCAGCAGTGAAGCAGGACAGCACAATGAG. This codes for CASSEAGQHNE. The full CDR3 sequence reads CASSEAGQHNEQFF.

This clone was observed many times. The CDR3 here is CASSPSLLAGGPYEQYF. The sequenced part of the CDR3 DNA is TGTGCCAGCAGCCCGTCCCTATTAGCGGGAGGGCCCTACGAG. The rearrangement links TRBV14 to TRBJ2-7; the match to TRBD2 covers 11 bases. The read terminates 3 residues ahead of where the CDR3 ends, so the germline J gene completes it. CDR1 is SGHDN, CDR2 FVKESK, per germline. This CDR3 spans 17 amino acids. The junction had 10 bases not matched to a gene; V was cut back by 4 bases and J by 2 bases.

As for this clone: The read stops 3 residues short of the end of the CDR3; the missing end is completed from the germline J gene. This chain joins TRBV20-1 and TRBJ2-5; the D gene is possibly TRBD1 (6 bases). The length of the CDR3 is 15 residues. The germline gives CDR1 DFQATT, CDR2 SNEGSKA (reference sequence). The V and J ends lost 3 bases and 0 bases respectively, with 14 bases between them. CDR3 DNA (partial): TGCAGTGCTAGTAGCTGGGGGCGAGACCAAGAGACC. It specifies CSASSWGRDQET. The whole CDR3 sequence reads CSASSWGRDQETQYF.

A note on this clone: The DNA ends 3 residues before the CDR3 does, and the rest of the CDR3 is filled in from the germline J gene. This chain links TRBV11-2 with TRBJ2-2; D is ambiguous. CDR1 and CDR2 (germline): SGHAT, FQNNGV. The CDR3 runs to 15 residues. CDR3 bases read: TGTGCCAGCAGCCCTGAAGCCACAACTAATGAAAAG. Translation gives CASSPEATTNEK. The whole CDR3 reads CASSPEATTNEKLFF.

This clone was seen ten or more times. The read terminates 3 residues ahead of where the CDR3 ends, so the germline J gene completes it. V is TRBV18 and J is TRBJ2-6; weak D call: TRBD1 (6 bases). Germline CDR1 and CDR2: KGHSH and LQKENI. This CDR3 region has 16 residues. V lost 4 bases and J lost 2, with 12 bases in between. CDR3 bases read: TGTGCCAGCTCACTTCCGACAGGCACTGGGGCCAACGTC. The encoded protein is CASSLPTGTGANV. The whole CDR3 sequence is CASSLPTGTGANVLTF.

This clone was observed at least ten times. The missing CDR3 end, 3 residues past where the read stops, is filled in from the germline J gene. The chain has TRBV2 and TRBJ2-1; 9 bases fit TRBD2. Germline loops: CDR1 SNHLY, CDR2 FYNNEI. Unmatched junction bases numbered 14, after V lost 10 bases and J lost 7 bases. The length of the CDR3 is 15 residues. CDR3 DNA, as far as it was read: TGTGCCACGACTAGCGGTGAAAAAAAGGGGAATGAG. It specifies CATTSGEKKGNE. The full CDR3 is CATTSGEKKGNEQFF.

This clone has ten or more counts. The read ends 3 residues before the CDR3 terminus; that terminus is restored from the germline J gene. This chain uses TRBV14 with TRBJ2-7, with D possibly matching TRBD1 (5 bases). Germline lookup yields CDR1 SGHDN and CDR2 FVKESK. Trimming left V 0 bases short and J 6 bases short, with 30 bases between. The CDR3 has 20 amino acids. This chain's CDR3 is CASSQDSRTNRASLVPEQYF. The part of the CDR3 DNA that was read is TGTGCCAGCAGCCAAGATTCGAGGACAAATAGGGCCAGCCTTGTTCCCGAG.

This clone was counted ten times or more. The missing CDR3 end, 3 residues past where the read stops, is filled in from the germline J gene. The rearrangement uses TRBV6-4 and TRBJ2-3; TRBD2 aligns across 7 bases. Germline CDR1 reads MRHNA; CDR2 reads SNTAGT. V lost 2 bases and J lost 4; bases outside the gene matches: 3. This CDR3 region has 14 residues. The CDR3 DNA, read in part, is TGTGCCAGCAGTGACCGGGGGGAGTCAGATACG. Translating it yields CASSDRGESDT. The full CDR3 is CASSDRGESDTQYF.